A selection of T cell receptor beta chains follows, all from one sample in a study of T-cell reconstitution after alpha-beta-depleted transplantation in children. TCRdb fed the PCR reads into MiXCR, producing one record per CDR3 protein. The repertoire holds 300,000 to 350,000 distinct CDR3 sequences, with about a sixth as singletons. The sequenced sample was PBMCs, mostly from graft donor cells, obtained 360 days after TCRalphabeta/CD19-depleted stem cell transplant. All receptors derive from a male patient aged 2-15 years who had a stem cell transplant for acute lymphoblastic leukemia, so the T cells may come from the graft donor. The CDR3 runs from the conserved cysteine through the conserved F or W. The order of the fields is clone size, J gene, V gene, D gene, CDR3 protein, CDR3 DNA. D genes are given only for firm matches. Some rows have no size entry. The others give once, few or many, or a class for an expanded clone.

. | TRBJ1-1 | TRBV30 | . | CAWSVRVGDTEAFF | TGTGCCTGGAGTGTACGCGTAGGAGACACTGAAGCTTTCTTT
few | TRBJ2-5 | TRBV28 | . | CASSPTGRVETQYF | TGTGCCAGCAGCCCGACAGGGAGGGTGGAGACCCAGTACTTC
many | TRBJ2-1 | TRBV19 | . | CASGRGAPHF | TGTGCCAGTGGAAGGGGTGCCCCGCACTTC
few | TRBJ1-2 | TRBV12-3/TRBV12-4 | . | CASSFGQGLYGYTF | TGTGCCAGCAGTTTTGGGCAGGGCCTCTATGGCTACACCTTC
. | TRBJ2-7 | TRBV6-1 | TRBD2 | CASSLGEGSSYEQYF | TGTGCCAGCAGCCTAGGGGAGGGTTCCTCCTACGAGCAGTACTTC
. | TRBJ2-5 | TRBV29-1 | . | CSAWDIQTETQYF | TGCAGCGCCTGGGACATCCAAACGGAGACCCAGTACTTC
many | TRBJ2-5 | TRBV28 | . | CASSLWGVQETQYF | TGTGCCAGCAGTTTATGGGGGGTCCAAGAGACCCAGTACTTC
. | TRBJ2-1 | TRBV13 | TRBD2 | CASSLRSGRGIEQFF | TGTGCCAGCAGCTTAAGGAGCGGGAGAGGAATTGAGCAGTTCTTC
. | TRBJ1-2 | TRBV29-1 | TRBD1 | CSVGGGETGVHGYTF | TGCAGCGTGGGAGGAGGCGAGACAGGGGTACATGGCTACACCTTC
. | TRBJ1-2 | TRBV6-5 | . | CASSYSRSNYGYTF | TGTGCCAGCAGTTACTCGAGGAGTAACTATGGCTACACCTTC
. | TRBJ2-2 | TRBV6-1 | TRBD2 | CASRPAGGSGELFF | TGTGCCAGCAGGCCAGCGGGAGGGTCCGGGGAGCTGTTTTTT
. | TRBJ2-7 | TRBV7-2 | . | CASSTAGNEQYF | TGTGCCAGCAGCACTGCAGGGAACGAGCAGTACTTC
many | TRBJ2-2 | TRBV20-1 | . | CSARFGETMNTGELFF | TGCAGTGCTAGGTTCGGGGAGACCATGAACACCGGGGAGCTGTTTTTT
. | TRBJ2-5 | TRBV29-1 | . | CSAWGARQLQETQYF | TGCAGCGCCTGGGGGGCAAGACAGTTACAAGAGACCCAGTACTTC
. | TRBJ2-2 | TRBV3-1 | . | CASSSDGVRVTGELFF | TGTGCCAGCAGCTCAGACGGAGTCAGGGTTACCGGGGAGCTGTTTTTT